This T cell receptor (beta chain) was retrieved from a study of blood T cell repertoires in COVID-19. Study in general: Spain, Italy and the United States supplied samples that represented acute and convalescent COVID-19. T cells, B-cell-depleted T cells, or PBMCs provided the cDNA or gDNA that served as material.

Per the original methods: Estimation of nucleated cell counts was performed using reference gene primer amplification. TCRdb's table, derived via immunoSEQ multiplex PCR, lists solely in-frame clones and lacks some. For V, J and clone size, that table is used; D and trimming come from the DNA. The table records about 61,000 clones, about 80% of them present only once. V lost 11 bases, J lost 1 base, and 7 bases stayed unmatched. Per the germline V gene, CDR1 is LNHDA and CDR2 is SQIVND (reference sequence). This CDR3 comprises 15 residues. This clone has more than one count but fewer than ten. The TCR comes from a man at least 80 years old with active or convalescent COVID-19. The chain carries TRBV19 and TRBJ2-6; 8 positions match TRBD1. Sequencing was carried out using peripheral blood. This CDR3 is CAGGQGGSGANVLTF. CDR3 coding DNA: TGTGCCGGAGGACAGGGAGGTTCTGGGGCCAACGTCCTGACTTTC.